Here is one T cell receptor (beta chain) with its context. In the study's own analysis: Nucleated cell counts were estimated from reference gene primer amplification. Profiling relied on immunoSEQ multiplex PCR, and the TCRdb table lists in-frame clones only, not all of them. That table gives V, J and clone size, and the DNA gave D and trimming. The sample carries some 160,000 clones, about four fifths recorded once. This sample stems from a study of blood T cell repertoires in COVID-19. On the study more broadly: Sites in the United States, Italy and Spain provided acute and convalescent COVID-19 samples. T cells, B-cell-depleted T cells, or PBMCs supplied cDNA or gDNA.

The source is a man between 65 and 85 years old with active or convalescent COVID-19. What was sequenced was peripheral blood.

The CDR3 DNA reads as TGTGCCAGCATCTCCGGTAGGACAGAGAACACCGGGGAGCTGTTTTTT. Translated, it gives CASISGRTENTGELFF. The V gene is TRBV7-9, the J gene TRBJ2-2; a weak D match, TRBD1 (6 bases). Germline lookup yields CDR1 SEHNR and CDR2 FQNEAQ (reference sequence). This CDR3 comprises 16 residues. Trimming shortened V by 7 bases and J by 1 base, and 16 bases separated the two germline ends.